This TCR beta chain was sequenced for a study of shared clonotypes between healthy human individuals. Division of CD4+ cells produced a CD45RA+ naive subset and a CD45RA-negative memory subset. Sequencing was at deep level. Generated by immunoSEQ multiplex PCR, the TCRdb table keeps only in-frame clones and is missing some. The sample consists of under 200,000 clones, approximately 95% of them appearing once. There are 12 residues in the CDR3. Germline values: CDR1 SQVTM, CDR2 ANQGSEA. Trimming took off 4 bases at V and 0 bases at J, with 7 bases between the two ends. The chain carries TRBV29-1 and TRBJ2-7; D call uncertain. This TCR was sampled from a woman aged 25 to 45 in good health. Input material: naive CD4+ T cells sorted from blood. The subset is: CD45RA+ positively selected. The CDR3: CSVVVSSYEQYF. The CDR3 DNA reads as TGCAGCGTTGTGGTCAGCTCCTACGAGCAGTACTTC.